Shown below are 9 T cell receptor beta chains from a single sample sequenced in a study of blood T cells in healthy people across ages (dated by TCRdb to about 2015). The method behind the library was 5' RACE. TCRdb records Illumina HiSeq 2500 as the sequencer. A second PCR of about 7 to 12 cycles was performed with a sample-barcoded 5' primer and a J-beta primer mix. In TCRdb, the public reads were trimmed at Q25 with fastp and aligned with MiXCR, with productive beta chains retained. Every distinct CDR3 protein forms one entry, paired with its most common genes and DNA. The sample profile shows around 1.5 million distinct CDR3 sequences; around 42% of them were found once. Approximately 7.9% of the sample is taken by the ten largest. Sequencing was carried out using blood. The source is a woman aged 18-29 years in good health.

This clonotype was seen more than once but under ten times. The chain combines TRBV20-1 with TRBJ2-1, with no clear D. The V end lost 5 bases, the J end lost 0 bases, and 17 bases lay between the germline ends. The length of the CDR3 is 16 residues. Per the germline V gene, CDR1 is DFQATT and CDR2 is SNEGSKA (reference sequence). The CDR3 sequence is CSAYHRLGRSYNEQFF. DNA for the CDR3: TGCAGTGCTTACCACCGACTGGGCCGCTCCTACAATGAGCAGTTCTTC.

This chain uses TRBV4-2 with TRBJ2-1; unclear D gene. The V gene lost 1 base and the J gene lost 0 bases, with 7 bases spanning the gap. CDR1 LGHNA and CDR2 YNFKEQ come from the germline V gene. This CDR3 has 15 amino acids. CDR3 region: CASSQVQSSYNEQFF. Written as DNA, the CDR3 is TGTGCCAGCAGCCAAGTCCAGAGCTCCTACAATGAGCAGTTCTTC.

This clonotype came up once. The chain is built from TRBV11-2 and TRBJ1-2, with no clear D. Germline values: CDR1 SGHAT, CDR2 FQNNGV. Trimming stripped 0 bases from V and 8 bases from J, with 13 bases between. The CDR3 runs to 14 residues. The CDR3 loop reads CASSLDRADNGYTF. CDR3 bases: TGTGCCAGCAGCTTAGATAGGGCGGATAACGGCTACACCTTC.

In its sample, this clonotype was seen a few times. The chain links TRBV9 to TRBJ2-3; TRBD2 matches at 12 bases. Germline CDR1 and CDR2: SGDLS and YYNGEE. This CDR3 region has 16 residues. The junction had 4 bases not matched to a gene; V was cut back by 3 bases and J by 2 bases. DNA for the CDR3: TGTGCCAGCAGCGGGACTAGCGGGACCCTCACAGATACGCAGTATTTT. Protein: CASSGTSGTLTDTQYF.

This chain connects TRBV6-1 to TRBJ1-2; the D is unclear. Trimming took 2 bases from V and 0 from J, leaving 13 bases between them. CDR3 length: 16 amino acids. Germline lookup yields CDR1 MNHNS and CDR2 SASEGT. CDR3 nucleotides: TGTGCCAGCAGTGAAAAGAATACAAAACCTAACTATGGCTACACCTTC. This gives the protein CASSEKNTKPNYGYTF.

This clonotype occurred many times. CDR3 sequence (DNA): TGTGCCAGCAGGGGCCAACTCAAAAGTGGTGAGCAGTTCTTC. It is translated as CASRGQLKSGEQFF. J is TRBJ2-1 and V is TRBV7-9; D ambiguous. The CDR3 consists of 14 residues. Trimming pared 6 bases from V and 9 bases from J, leaving 18 bases between. Per germline, CDR1 SEHNR and CDR2 FQNEAQ (reference sequence).

The chain carries TRBV9 and TRBJ1-4; D is possibly TRBD1 (6 bases). The CDR3 has 18 amino acids. CDR1 and CDR2 from the germline V gene are SGDLS and YYNGEE. Trimming took 0 bases from V and 3 from J, leaving 18 bases between them. The CDR3 DNA sequence: TGTGCCAGCAGCGTAGGTCCCCCCAGGGGAGAATCTAATGAAAAACTGTTTTTT. Translation: CASSVGPPRGESNEKLFF. Full variable domain (remainder filled in from reference TRBV9 and TRBJ1-4): DSGVTQTPKHLITATGQRVTLRCSPRSGDLSVYWYQQSLDQGLQFLIQYYNGEERAKGNILERFSAQQFPDLHSELNLSSLELGDSALYFCASSVGPPRGESNEKLFFGSGTQLSVL.

The chain links TRBV20-1 to TRBJ2-5; 8 positions agree with TRBD2. In germline, CDR1 is DFQATT, CDR2 SNEGSKA (reference sequence). CDR3 size: 16 residues. V shed 6 bases and J 7 bases; nucleotides not matched to a gene: 19. This chain's CDR3 is CSATDPSGPLRGTQYF. CDR3 nucleotides: TGCAGTGCGACCGACCCTAGCGGGCCCTTGAGGGGGACCCAGTACTTC.

With respect to this clonotype: At one end, the junction sequence differs from germline, possibly due to a read error. The chain has TRBV13 and TRBJ2-3, with 10 bases identical to TRBD2. Germline loops: CDR1 PRHDT, CDR2 FYEKMQ (reference sequence). There are 17 residues in the CDR3. The CDR3, as DNA: TGTGCCAGCAGCTTGGGCCCTCAGCGGGGGGGCACGGATACGCAGTATTTT. Protein: CASSLGPQRGGTDTQYF.